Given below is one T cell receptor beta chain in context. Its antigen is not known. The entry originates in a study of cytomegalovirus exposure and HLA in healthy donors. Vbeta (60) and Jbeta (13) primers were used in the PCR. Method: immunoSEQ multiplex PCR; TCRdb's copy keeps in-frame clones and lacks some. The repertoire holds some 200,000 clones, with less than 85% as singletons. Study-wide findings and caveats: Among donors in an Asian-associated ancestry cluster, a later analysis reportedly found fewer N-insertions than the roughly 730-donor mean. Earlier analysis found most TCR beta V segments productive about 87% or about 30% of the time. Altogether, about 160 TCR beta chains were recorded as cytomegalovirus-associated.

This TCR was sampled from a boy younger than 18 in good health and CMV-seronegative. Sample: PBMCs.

The CDR3 protein is CASIAGTGPHQETQYF. In DNA form, the CDR3 reads TGTGCCAGCATAGCTGGGACAGGGCCCCACCAAGAGACCCAGTACTTC. The rearrangement links TRBV27 to TRBJ2-5; TRBD1 agrees at 9 bases. V gave up 7 bases and J gave up 0 bases; unmatched junction bases: 9. The CDR3 is 16 amino acids. Per germline, CDR1 MNHEY and CDR2 SMNVEV (reference sequence).